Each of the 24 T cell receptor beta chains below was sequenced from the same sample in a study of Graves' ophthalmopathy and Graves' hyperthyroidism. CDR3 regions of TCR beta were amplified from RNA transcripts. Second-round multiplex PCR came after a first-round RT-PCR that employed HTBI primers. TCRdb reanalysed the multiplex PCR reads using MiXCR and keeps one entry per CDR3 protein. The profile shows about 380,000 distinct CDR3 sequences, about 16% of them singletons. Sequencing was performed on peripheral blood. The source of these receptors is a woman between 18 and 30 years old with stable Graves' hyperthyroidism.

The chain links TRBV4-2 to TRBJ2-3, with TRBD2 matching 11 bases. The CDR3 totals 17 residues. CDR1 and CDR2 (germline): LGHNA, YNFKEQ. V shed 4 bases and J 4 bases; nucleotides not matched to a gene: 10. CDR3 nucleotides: TGTGCCAGCAGCCTCTACGTAGCGGGGGGGCCCTCAGATACGCAGTATTTT. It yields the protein CASSLYVAGGPSDTQYF.

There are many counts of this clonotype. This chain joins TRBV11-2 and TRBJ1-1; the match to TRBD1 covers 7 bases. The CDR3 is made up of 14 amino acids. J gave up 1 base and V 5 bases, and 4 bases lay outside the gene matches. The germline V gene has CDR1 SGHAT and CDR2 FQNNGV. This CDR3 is CASSHTGANTEAFF. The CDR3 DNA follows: TGTGCCAGCAGCCATACAGGGGCGAACACTGAAGCTTTCTTT. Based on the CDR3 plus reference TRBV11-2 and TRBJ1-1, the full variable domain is EAGVAQSPRYKIIEKRQSVAFWCNPISGHATLYWYQQILGQGPKLLIQFQNNGVVDDSQLPKDRFSAERLKGVDSTLKIQPAKLEDSAVYLCASSHTGANTEAFFGQGTRLTVV.

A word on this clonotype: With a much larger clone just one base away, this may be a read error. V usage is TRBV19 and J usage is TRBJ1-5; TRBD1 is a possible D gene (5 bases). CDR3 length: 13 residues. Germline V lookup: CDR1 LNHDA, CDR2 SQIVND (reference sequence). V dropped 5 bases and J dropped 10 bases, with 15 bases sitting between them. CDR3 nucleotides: TGTGCCAGTAGTTCCAGGGTTGGGCATCCCCAGCATTTT. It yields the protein CASSSRVGHPQHF.

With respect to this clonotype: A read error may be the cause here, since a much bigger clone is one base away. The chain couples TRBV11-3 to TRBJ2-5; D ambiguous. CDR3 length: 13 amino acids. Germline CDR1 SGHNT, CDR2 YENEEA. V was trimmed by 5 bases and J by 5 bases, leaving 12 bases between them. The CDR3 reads CASSHDGLETQYF. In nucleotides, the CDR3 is TGTGCCAGCAGCCACGACGGCCTCGAGACCCAGTACTTC.

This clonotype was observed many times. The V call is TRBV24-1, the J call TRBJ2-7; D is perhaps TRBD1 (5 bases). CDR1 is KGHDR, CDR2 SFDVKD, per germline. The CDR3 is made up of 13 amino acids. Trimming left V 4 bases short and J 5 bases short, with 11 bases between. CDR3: CATSEGRVHEQYF. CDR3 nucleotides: TGTGCCACCAGTGAGGGCAGGGTCCACGAGCAGTACTTC.

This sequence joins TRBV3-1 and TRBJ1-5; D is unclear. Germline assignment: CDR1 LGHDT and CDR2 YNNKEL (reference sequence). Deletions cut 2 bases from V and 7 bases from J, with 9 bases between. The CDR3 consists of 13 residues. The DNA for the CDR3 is TGTGCCAGCAGCCAACCAGGCAGCCAGCCCCAGCATTTT. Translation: CASSQPGSQPQHF.

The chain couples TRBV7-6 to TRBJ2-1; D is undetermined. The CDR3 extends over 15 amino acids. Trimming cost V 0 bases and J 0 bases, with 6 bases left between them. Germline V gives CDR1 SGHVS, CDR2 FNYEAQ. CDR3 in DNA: TGTGCCAGCAGCTTAGCAGGGAACTCCTACAATGAGCAGTTCTTC. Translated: CASSLAGNSYNEQFF.

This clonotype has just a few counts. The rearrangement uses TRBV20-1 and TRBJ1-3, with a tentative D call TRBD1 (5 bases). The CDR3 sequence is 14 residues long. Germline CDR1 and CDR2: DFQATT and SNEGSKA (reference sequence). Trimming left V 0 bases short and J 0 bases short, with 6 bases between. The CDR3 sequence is CSARDQGSGNTIYF. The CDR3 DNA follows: TGCAGTGCTAGAGATCAGGGCTCTGGAAACACCATATATTTT.

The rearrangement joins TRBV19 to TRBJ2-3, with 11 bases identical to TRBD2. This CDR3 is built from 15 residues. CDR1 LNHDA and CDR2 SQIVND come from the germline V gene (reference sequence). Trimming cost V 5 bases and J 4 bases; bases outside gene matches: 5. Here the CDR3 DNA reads TGTGCCAGTAGTCTCTATAGCGGGGGGGCAGATACGCAGTATTTT. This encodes CASSLYSGGADTQYF.

The CDR3 DNA follows: TGTGCCATCAGATCGAAACAGGGAAAGGACACCGGGGAGCTGTTTTTT. Encoded protein: CAIRSKQGKDTGELFF. This sequence joins TRBV10-3 and TRBJ2-2, with TRBD1 as a possible D gene (6 bases). Per germline, CDR1 ENHRY and CDR2 SYGVKD. CDR3 length equals 16 residues. V lost 6 bases and J 3 bases, leaving 17 bases between the germline ends.

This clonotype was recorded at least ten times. CDR3 nucleotides: TGTGCCACCGAACCGGACAGGGAAGGAGGATCACCCCTCCACTTT. As protein: CATEPDREGGSPLHF. V and J are TRBV15 and TRBJ1-6; 8 bases match TRBD1. The germline gives CDR1 LNHNV, CDR2 YYDKDF (reference sequence). With 8 bases clipped from V and 10 bases from J, the junction kept 13 bases outside the gene matches. The CDR3 is 15 residues long.

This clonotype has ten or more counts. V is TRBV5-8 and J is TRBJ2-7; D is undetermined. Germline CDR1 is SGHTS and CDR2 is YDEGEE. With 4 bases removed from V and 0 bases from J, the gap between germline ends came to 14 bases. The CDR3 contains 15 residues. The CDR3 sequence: CASSLLFPSSYEQYF. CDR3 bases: TGTGCCAGCAGCCTCCTCTTCCCGAGCTCCTACGAGCAGTACTTC.

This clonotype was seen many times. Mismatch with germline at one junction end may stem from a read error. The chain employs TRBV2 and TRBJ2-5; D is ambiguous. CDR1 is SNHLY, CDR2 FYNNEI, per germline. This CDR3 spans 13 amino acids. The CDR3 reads CASSEALRATLYF. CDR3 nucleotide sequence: TGTGCCAGCAGTGAAGCGCTTCGGGCGACCCTGTACTTC.

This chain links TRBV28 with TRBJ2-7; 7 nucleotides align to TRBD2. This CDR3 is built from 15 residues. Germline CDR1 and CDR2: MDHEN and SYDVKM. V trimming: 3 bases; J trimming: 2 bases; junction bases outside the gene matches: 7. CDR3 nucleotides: TGTGCCAGCAGTTTTAAAAGCGGGGATACCTACGAGCAGTACTTC. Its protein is CASSFKSGDTYEQYF.

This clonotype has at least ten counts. CDR3 protein: CASSYRPELYGYTF. In nucleotides, the CDR3 is TGTGCCAGCAGTTACAGGCCAGAACTCTATGGCTACACCTTC. The chain carries TRBV6-2 or TRBV6-3 and TRBJ1-2; D gene uncertain. With 2 bases removed from V and 4 bases from J, the gap between germline ends came to 11 bases. This CDR3 spans 14 amino acids. The V gene's germline CDR1 is MNHEY and CDR2 SVGEGT.

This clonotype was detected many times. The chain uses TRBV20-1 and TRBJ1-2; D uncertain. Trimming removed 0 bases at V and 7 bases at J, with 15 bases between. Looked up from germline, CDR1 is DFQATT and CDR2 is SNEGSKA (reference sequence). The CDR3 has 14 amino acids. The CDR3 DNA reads TGCAGTGCTAGAGAACAGCCCACTTTGCGTGGCTACACCTTC. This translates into CSAREQPTLRGYTF.

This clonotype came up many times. Here the CDR3 DNA reads TGTGCCAGCACCGGGGGGGGCAGGGATGGCTATGGCTACACCTTC. Its translation is CASTGGGRDGYGYTF. The chain is built from TRBV6-1 and TRBJ1-2, with D possibly matching TRBD1 (6 bases). V was shortened by 7 bases and J by 4 bases, with 19 bases between the two germline ends. Germline CDR1 and CDR2: MNHNS and SASEGT. The CDR3 length is 15 residues.

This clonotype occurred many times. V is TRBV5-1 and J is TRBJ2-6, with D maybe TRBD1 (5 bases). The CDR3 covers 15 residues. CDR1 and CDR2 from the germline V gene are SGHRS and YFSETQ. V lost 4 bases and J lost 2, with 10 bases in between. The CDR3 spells CASSLGATGANVLTF. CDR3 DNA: TGCGCCAGCAGCCTAGGGGCGACTGGGGCCAACGTCCTGACTTTC.

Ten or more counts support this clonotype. The CDR3 region is CASSSLAGGQSYEQYF. The DNA of the CDR3 is TGTGCCAGCAGCTCTCTAGCGGGGGGGCAATCCTACGAGCAGTACTTC. The J gene is TRBJ2-7, the V gene TRBV7-6; 12 nucleotides align to TRBD2. CDR1 and CDR2 from the germline V gene are SGHVS and FNYEAQ. The ends lost 4 bases at V and 1 base at J; junction bases unmatched: 5. The CDR3 loop spans 16 amino acids.

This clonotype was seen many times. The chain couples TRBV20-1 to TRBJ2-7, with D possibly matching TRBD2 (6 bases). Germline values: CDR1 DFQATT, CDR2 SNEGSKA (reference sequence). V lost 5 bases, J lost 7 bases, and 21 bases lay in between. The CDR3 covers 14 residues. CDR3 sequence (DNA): TGCAGTGCTCATCTAGAGGAGGGCCTTGGGGAGCAGTACTTC. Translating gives CSAHLEEGLGEQYF.

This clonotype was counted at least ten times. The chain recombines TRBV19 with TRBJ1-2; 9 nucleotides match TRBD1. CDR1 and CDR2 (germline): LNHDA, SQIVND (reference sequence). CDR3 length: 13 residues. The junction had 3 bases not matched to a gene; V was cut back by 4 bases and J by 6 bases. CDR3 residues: CASSKGQGNGYTF. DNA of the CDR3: TGTGCCAGTAGTAAGGGACAGGGAAATGGCTACACCTTC.

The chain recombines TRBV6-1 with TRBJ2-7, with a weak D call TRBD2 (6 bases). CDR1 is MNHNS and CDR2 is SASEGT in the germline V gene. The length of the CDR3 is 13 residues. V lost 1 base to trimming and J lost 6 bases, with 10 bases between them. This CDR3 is CASSEGETSEQYF. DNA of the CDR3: TGTGCCAGCAGTGAAGGGGAGACTAGCGAGCAGTACTTC.

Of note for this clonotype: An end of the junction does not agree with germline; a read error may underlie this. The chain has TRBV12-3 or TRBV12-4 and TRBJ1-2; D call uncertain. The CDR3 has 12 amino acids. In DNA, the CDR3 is TGTGCCAGCAGCTTAGGGTGGAGTGGCTACACCTTC. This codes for CASSLGWSGYTF.

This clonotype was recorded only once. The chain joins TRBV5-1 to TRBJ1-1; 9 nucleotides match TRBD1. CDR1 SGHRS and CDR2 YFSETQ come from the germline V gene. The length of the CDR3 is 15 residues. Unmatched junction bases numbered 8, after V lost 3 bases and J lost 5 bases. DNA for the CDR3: TGCGCCAGCAGCTGGGGGGGGACAGGGACGACTGAAGCTTTCTTT. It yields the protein CASSWGGTGTTEAFF.